This T cell receptor beta chain was profiled in a study of blood T cells in healthy people across ages. V was cut by 1 base and J by 2 bases, with 7 bases left in between. Germline V CDR1 and CDR2: DFQATT, SNEGSKA (reference sequence). The CDR3 contains 13 residues. Findings of the study overall: More naive CD4+ cells and higher diversity marked long-lived donors relative to aged donors. In older individuals, TCR beta diversity per million T cells was lower, falling roughly linearly with age.

Combining a sample-barcoded 5' primer with a J-beta primer mix, a second PCR ran for roughly 7 to 11 cycles. Using its own MiXCR run on the 5' RACE reads, TCRdb lists one record per CDR3 protein. The sample has about 1.5 million distinct CDR3 sequences, 42% seen once. This clonotype was recorded a few times. Its antigen is still unknown. This receptor was taken from a young woman in good health. The sample comprised blood. The chain joins TRBV20-1 to TRBJ2-3; possible D gene TRBD2, 6 bases. CDR3 sequence (DNA): TGCAGTGCTAGAGGCGGGAACACAGATACGCAGTATTTT. Its protein product is CSARGGNTDTQYF.